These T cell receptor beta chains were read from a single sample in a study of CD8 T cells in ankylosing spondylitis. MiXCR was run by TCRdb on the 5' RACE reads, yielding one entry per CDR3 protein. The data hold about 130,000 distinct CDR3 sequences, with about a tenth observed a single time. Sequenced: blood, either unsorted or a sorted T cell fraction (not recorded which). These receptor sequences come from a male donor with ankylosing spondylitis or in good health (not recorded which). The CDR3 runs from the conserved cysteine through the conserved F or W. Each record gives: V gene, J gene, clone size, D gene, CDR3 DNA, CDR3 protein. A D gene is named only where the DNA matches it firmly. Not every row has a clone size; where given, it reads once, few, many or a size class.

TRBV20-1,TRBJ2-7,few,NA,TGCAGTGCTACAACGACAGAGGGACATTCCTACGAGCAGTACTTC,CSATTTEGHSYEQYF
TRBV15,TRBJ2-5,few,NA,TGTGCCACCAGCAGAGATCGGGTGGGAACCCAGTACTTC,CATSRDRVGTQYF
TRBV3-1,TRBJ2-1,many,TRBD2,TGTGCCAGCAGCCACCCTAGCGGGAGACTCTACAATGAGCAGTTCTTC,CASSHPSGRLYNEQFF
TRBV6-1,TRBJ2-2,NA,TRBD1,TGTGCCAGCAGCAGACACAGGGGGACAGCGAACACCGGGGAGCTGTTTTTT,CASSRHRGTANTGELFF
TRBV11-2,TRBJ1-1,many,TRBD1,TGTGCCAGCAGCGACAGGGGTGTCCCGAACACTGAAGCTTTCTTT,CASSDRGVPNTEAFF
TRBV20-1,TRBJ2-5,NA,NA,TGCAGTGCTAAAACCCAAGAGACCCAGTACTTC,CSAKTQETQYF
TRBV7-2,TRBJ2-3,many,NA,TGTGCCAGCAGCTTAAACGGGGTCACAGATACGCAGTATTTT,CASSLNGVTDTQYF
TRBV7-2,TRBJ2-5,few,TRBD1,TGTGCCAGCAGCTTCCCAGGGGGAGAGACCCAGTACTTC,CASSFPGGETQYF
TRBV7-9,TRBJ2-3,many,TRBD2,TGTGCCAGCAGCTTCTTAGCGGGAGTAACGATAGATACGCAGTATTTT,CASSFLAGVTIDTQYF
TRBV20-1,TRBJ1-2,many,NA,TGCAGTGCTAAGTACGGGGGGCAGGTCGGATATGGCTACACCTTC,CSAKYGGQVGYGYTF
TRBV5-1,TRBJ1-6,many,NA,TGCGCCAGCAGCTCTGACGGGGCAGATAATTCACCCCTCCACTTT,CASSSDGADNSPLHF
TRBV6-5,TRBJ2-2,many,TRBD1,TGTGCCAGCAGTTACTCACCGGACAGGGTCCGGGAGCTGTTTTTT,CASSYSPDRVRELFF
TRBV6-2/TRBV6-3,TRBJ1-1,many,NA,TGTGCCAGCAGCCCCTCCAGGATTCCCCTAGAAGCTTTCTTT,CASSPSRIPLEAFF
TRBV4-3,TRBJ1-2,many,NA,TGCGCCAGCAGCCAAGATTCCGGGGCACCGAGTTCTAACTATGGCTACACCTTC,CASSQDSGAPSSNYGYTF
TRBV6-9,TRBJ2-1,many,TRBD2,TGTGCCAGCAGTTCTCGTTCCGGGACTAGCGGGAGTAGTTCTGACAATGAGCAGTTCTTC,CASSSRSGTSGSSSDNEQFF
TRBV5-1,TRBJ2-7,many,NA,TGCGCCAGCAGCTCAGAACTTCAGGCTGCGCAGTACTTC,CASSSELQAAQYF
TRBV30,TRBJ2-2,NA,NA,TGTGCCTGGAGTGTAGGATTCGGGAACACCGGGGAGCTGTTTTTT,CAWSVGFGNTGELFF
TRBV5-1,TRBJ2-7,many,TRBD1,TGCGCCAGCAGCATCGGACAGGGGGCTCATGTCGACGAGCAGTACTTC,CASSIGQGAHVDEQYF
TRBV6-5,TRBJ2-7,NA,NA,TGTGCCAGCAGTTACTCGTTACAGTACTACGAGCAGTACTTC,CASSYSLQYYEQYF
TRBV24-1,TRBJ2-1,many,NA,TGTGCCACCAGTGATGGCACCGGGGGTGAGCAGTTCTTC,CATSDGTGGEQFF
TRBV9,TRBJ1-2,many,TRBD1,TGTGCCAGCAGCGCCCGACAGGGTGATAGTGGCTACACCTTC,CASSARQGDSGYTF
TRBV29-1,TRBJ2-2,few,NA,TGCAGCGTTCTTGTCCCGACCCCGAACACCGGGGAGCTGTTTTTT,CSVLVPTPNTGELFF
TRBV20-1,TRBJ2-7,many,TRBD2,TGCAGTGGCAAATTCGGGACTAGCGGGACCTACGAGCAGTACTTC,CSGKFGTSGTYEQYF
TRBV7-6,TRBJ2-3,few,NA,TGTGCCAGCAGCCAAGGGGCAGGGGAGGATACGCAGTATTTT,CASSQGAGEDTQYF
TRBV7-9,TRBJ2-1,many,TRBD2,TGTGCCAGCAGCGCTGGGACTAGCGGGAGGGCGAATGAGCAGTTCTTC,CASSAGTSGRANEQFF
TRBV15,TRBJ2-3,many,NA,TGTGCCACCAGCAGAGATGTAGCCCGCCTAATAGACCATACGCAGTATTTT,CATSRDVARLIDHTQYF
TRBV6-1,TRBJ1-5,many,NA,TGTGCCAGCAGCGTCTCAGGGATTGATCAGCCCCAGCATTTT,CASSVSGIDQPQHF
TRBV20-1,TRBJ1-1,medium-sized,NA,TGCAGTGCTAGGGGCGGTGCGGGCACTGAAGCTTTCTTT,CSARGGAGTEAFF
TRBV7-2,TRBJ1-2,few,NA,TGTGCCAGCAGCTTAGAAAGACAGGCCTCTAACTATGGCTACACCTTC,CASSLERQASNYGYTF
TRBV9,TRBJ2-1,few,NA,TGTGCCAGCAGCGTAGCTCGTGGGAGTTTCGATGAGCAGTTCTTC,CASSVARGSFDEQFF
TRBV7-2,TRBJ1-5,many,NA,TGTGCCAGCAGCTTAGTCGGCAGGGGCCATCAGCCCCAGCATTTT,CASSLVGRGHQPQHF
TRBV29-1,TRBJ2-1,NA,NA,TGCAGCGCGCAGACTAGTGGCGATGAGCAGTTCTTC,CSAQTSGDEQFF
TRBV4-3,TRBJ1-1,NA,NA,TGCGCCAGCAGCCAAGCCCACGGGGGCACTGAAGCTTTCTTT,CASSQAHGGTEAFF
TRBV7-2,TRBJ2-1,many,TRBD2,TGTGCCAGCAGCTTATCCCTAGCGGGAGCTGGTGAGCAGTTCTTC,CASSLSLAGAGEQFF
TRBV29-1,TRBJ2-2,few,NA,TGCAGCGTTGAAGGCAGGAACACCGGGGAGCTGTTTTTT,CSVEGRNTGELFF
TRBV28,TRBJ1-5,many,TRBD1,TGTGCCAGCAGTCCCTCGGACAGGGGGAGACAGCCCCAGCATTTT,CASSPSDRGRQPQHF